This T cell receptor (beta chain) was sequenced for a study of OX40 agonist ivuxolimab in advanced cancers. About this clone itself: The antigen is not known.

Study-wide results and caveats: The study observed clonal expansion of CD4+ and CD8+ blood T cells by week 6 at 0.1 to 3.0 mg/kg.

This CDR3 is built from 11 residues. V lost 6 bases and J 14 bases, leaving 16 bases between the germline ends. Germline assignment: CDR1 MRHNA and CDR2 SNTAGT. Libraries were prepared by immunoSEQ multiplex PCR; TCRdb keeps only in-frame clonotypes and omits some of them. This table has over 25,000 clones, approximately 91% appearing once. The chain has TRBV6-4 and TRBJ1-2; D is ambiguous. The sample here was CD4+ or CD8+ T cells sorted from blood, taken in a trial of the OX40 agonist ivuxolimab. The clonotype was recovered from an adult with an advanced solid tumor such as melanoma, head and neck, liver or kidney cancer. The CDR3 coding sequence is TGTGCCAGCAGCCAAGCCGGGATTGGGACCTTC. This encodes CASSQAGIGTF.